A selection of T cell receptor beta chains follows, all from one sample in a study of cytomegalovirus exposure and HLA in healthy donors. Only in-frame clones appear in the TCRdb table, and some are missing; sequencing was by immunoSEQ multiplex PCR. The sample lists about 210,000 clones, about 80% occurring once. Sequencing was carried out using PBMCs. The receptors were sampled from a woman aged 50 to 60 in good health and CMV-seropositive. The CDR3 runs from the conserved cysteine through the conserved F or W. Fields, in order: D gene, V gene, J gene, clone size, CDR3 DNA, CDR3 protein. A D gene is named only where the DNA matches it firmly. Clone size is shown for a subset of rows, as once, few, many or a class of expanded clone.

d_call: TRBD1
v_call: TRBV19
j_call: TRBJ2-1
clone_size: .
cdr3_nt: TGTGCCAGTAGTATCAACAGGGGGGCGGGTGAGCAGTTCTTC
cdr3_aa: CASSINRGAGEQFF

d_call: TRBD1
v_call: TRBV6-5
j_call: TRBJ1-5
clone_size: .
cdr3_nt: TGTGCCAGCAGCATCGGGACAGCTAGCAATCAGCCCCAGCATTTT
cdr3_aa: CASSIGTASNQPQHF

d_call: .
v_call: TRBV11-1
j_call: TRBJ1-2
clone_size: .
cdr3_nt: TGTGCCAGCAGCCCAGGGGCCAGTGACTACTCCTATGGCTACACCTTC
cdr3_aa: CASSPGASDYSYGYTF

d_call: .
v_call: TRBV11-2
j_call: TRBJ2-2
clone_size: .
cdr3_nt: TGTGCCAGCAGCCCGAGCGGAAACCCCACCGGGGAGCTGTTTTTT
cdr3_aa: CASSPSGNPTGELFF

d_call: TRBD1
v_call: TRBV19
j_call: TRBJ1-6
clone_size: few
cdr3_nt: TGTGCCAGTAAAAGGACAGGTTCCGATTCACCCCTCCACTTT
cdr3_aa: CASKRTGSDSPLHF

d_call: TRBD1
v_call: TRBV29-1
j_call: TRBJ2-7
clone_size: .
cdr3_nt: TGCAGCGTTGGACAGGGGTTCCACGAGCAGTACTTC
cdr3_aa: CSVGQGFHEQYF

d_call: .
v_call: TRBV7-2
j_call: TRBJ1-1
clone_size: .
cdr3_nt: TGTGCCAGCAGCTTTGGGGAGTACACTGAAGCTTTCTTT
cdr3_aa: CASSFGEYTEAFF

d_call: TRBD2
v_call: TRBV5-6
j_call: TRBJ2-1
clone_size: .
cdr3_nt: TGTGCCAGCAGCACGGCGCTTTATGGGACTAGCGGCATAGGCGATGAGCAGTTCTTC
cdr3_aa: CASSTALYGTSGIGDEQFF

d_call: .
v_call: TRBV18
j_call: TRBJ1-2
clone_size: .
cdr3_nt: TGTGCCAGCTCACCGTCGGCGAAACAACAGGGCTATGGCTACACCTTC
cdr3_aa: CASSPSAKQQGYGYTF

d_call: TRBD2
v_call: TRBV15
j_call: TRBJ2-1
clone_size: few
cdr3_nt: TGTGCCACCAGCTTCCGAAGGTCGGCGGGGGGCACCAATGAGCAGTTCTTC
cdr3_aa: CATSFRRSAGGTNEQFF

d_call: TRBD2
v_call: TRBV11-2
j_call: TRBJ2-7
clone_size: .
cdr3_nt: TGTGCCAGCAGCCAAGTGGGTAGCGGGGCCTCCTACGAGCAGTACTTC
cdr3_aa: CASSQVGSGASYEQYF

d_call: .
v_call: TRBV29-1
j_call: TRBJ2-7
clone_size: few
cdr3_nt: TGCAGCGTTGGGGGGCGGACAGCCTACGAGCAGTACTTC
cdr3_aa: CSVGGRTAYEQYF

d_call: .
v_call: TRBV6-6
j_call: TRBJ1-6
clone_size: few
cdr3_nt: TGTGCCAGCAGCGACGGGGGGGTTCAATCACCCCTCCACTTT
cdr3_aa: CASSDGGVQSPLHF

d_call: .
v_call: TRBV27
j_call: TRBJ2-7
clone_size: few
cdr3_nt: TGTGCCAGCAGTCTACGGGACACCTCCTACGAGCAGTACTTC
cdr3_aa: CASSLRDTSYEQYF

d_call: .
v_call: TRBV5-1
j_call: TRBJ1-5
clone_size: .
cdr3_nt: TGCGCCAGCAGCCGGGGACGGGAGGGCAATCAGCCCCAGCATTTT
cdr3_aa: CASSRGREGNQPQHF

d_call: TRBD1
v_call: TRBV28
j_call: TRBJ2-2
clone_size: .
cdr3_nt: TGTGCCAGCAGTTTACCCCAGGGGGTAAGCACCGGGGAGCTGTTTTTT
cdr3_aa: CASSLPQGVSTGELFF

d_call: .
v_call: TRBV5-6
j_call: TRBJ1-3
clone_size: .
cdr3_nt: TGTGCCAGCAGCTTCGCCAGGCCTGGAAACACCATATATTTT
cdr3_aa: CASSFARPGNTIYF

d_call: TRBD1
v_call: TRBV18
j_call: TRBJ2-3
clone_size: .
cdr3_nt: TGTGCCAGCTCCCCTACAGGGGGCACGGCAGATACGCAGTATTTT
cdr3_aa: CASSPTGGTADTQYF

d_call: TRBD1
v_call: TRBV6-5
j_call: TRBJ2-7
clone_size: .
cdr3_nt: TGTGCCAGCAGTAAACAGGGGAACTCCTACGAGCAGTACTTC
cdr3_aa: CASSKQGNSYEQYF

d_call: .
v_call: TRBV19
j_call: TRBJ1-5
clone_size: .
cdr3_nt: TGTGCCAGTAGTTACCGGGATCAGCCCCAGCATTTT
cdr3_aa: CASSYRDQPQHF

d_call: TRBD1
v_call: TRBV30
j_call: TRBJ2-2
clone_size: .
cdr3_nt: TGTGCCATTGGGACAGGTTACTTAGCGAACACCGGGGAGCTGTTTTTT
cdr3_aa: CAIGTGYLANTGELFF

d_call: TRBD1
v_call: TRBV5-1
j_call: TRBJ2-3
clone_size: .
cdr3_nt: TGCGCCAGCAGCCTACAGGGGGCGGGGGTCGGAGATACGCAGTATTTT
cdr3_aa: CASSLQGAGVGDTQYF

d_call: TRBD1
v_call: TRBV18
j_call: TRBJ1-4
clone_size: .
cdr3_nt: TGTGCCAGCCGCCCCAGGGGGCAGGAAAAACTGTTTTTT
cdr3_aa: CASRPRGQEKLFF

d_call: .
v_call: TRBV28
j_call: TRBJ2-7
clone_size: .
cdr3_nt: TGTGCCAGCAGTTTTCGGGAAATCTACGAGCAGTACTTC
cdr3_aa: CASSFREIYEQYF

d_call: TRBD2
v_call: TRBV27
j_call: TRBJ2-7
clone_size: .
cdr3_nt: TGTGCCAGCAGTTTCAGCGGGGGAACCTACGAGCAGTACTTC
cdr3_aa: CASSFSGGTYEQYF

d_call: .
v_call: TRBV7-2
j_call: TRBJ1-6
clone_size: .
cdr3_nt: TGTGCCAGCAGCTTAACAGGAGTCTATAATTCACCCCTCCACTTT
cdr3_aa: CASSLTGVYNSPLHF

d_call: TRBD2
v_call: TRBV6-5
j_call: TRBJ2-7
clone_size: .
cdr3_nt: TGTGCCAGCAGTCAAGAGGCGGGGGATTCCTACGAGCAGTACTTC
cdr3_aa: CASSQEAGDSYEQYF

d_call: .
v_call: TRBV6-1
j_call: TRBJ1-1
clone_size: .
cdr3_nt: TGTGCCAGCAGTGAGCAGGTGAACACTGAAGCTTTCTTT
cdr3_aa: CASSEQVNTEAFF